One and the same sample provided the 18 T cell receptor beta chains below, sequenced in a study of CD8 T cells in Susac syndrome (dated by TCRdb to between 2018 and 2020). Libraries were constructed by the immunoSEQ multiplex PCR assay. RNA was extracted with the RNeasy kit and 0.5 to 1 ug was reverse transcribed using random hexamers. TCRdb reprocessing: public reads trimmed at Q25 with fastp, clones called with MiXCR, in-frame beta chains kept. Here each entry gathers all rows of one CDR3 protein and keeps the most common genes and DNA. A total of about 150,000 distinct CDR3 sequences appear in this sample, just under 95% of them only once. The ten largest clones add up to 0.15% to 0.2% of the sample. Sequencing was performed on CD8+ T cells from PBMCs. These receptors were collected from a human donor with Susac syndrome.

This sequence joins TRBV28 and TRBJ2-7; D possibly corresponds to TRBD1 (6 bases). CDR1 is MDHEN and CDR2 is SYDVKM in the germline V gene. The V end lost 6 bases, the J end lost 0 bases, and 18 bases lay between the germline ends. This CDR3 has 16 amino acids. CDR3 coding DNA: TGTGCCAGCAGCTCCCCAGGACGGACAGTCTCCTACGAGCAGTACTTC. Its protein is CASSSPGRTVSYEQYF.

The V and J genes are TRBV28 and TRBJ2-3; TRBD1 matches 8 bases. The CDR3 length is 15 residues. Germline CDR1 and CDR2: MDHEN and SYDVKM. Trimming cost V 3 bases and J 2 bases; bases outside gene matches: 4. CDR3 sequence (DNA): TGTGCCAGCAGTTTTTGGGACAGGACCACAGATACGCAGTATTTT. Protein: CASSFWDRTTDTQYF.

V gene TRBV4-1 combines with J gene TRBJ2-7, with TRBD1 identical over 10 bases. From germline, CDR1 is MGHRA and CDR2 YSYEKL. Trimming removed 2 bases from V and 3 bases from J; junction bases left unmatched: 1. The CDR3 is 14 amino acids. For the CDR3, the DNA is TGCGCCAGCAGCCAAAGGACAGGGGGCTACGAGCAGTACTTC. Its translation: CASSQRTGGYEQYF.

This chain joins TRBV18 and TRBJ2-5; no definite D call. Trimming removed 3 bases at V and 0 bases at J, with 11 bases between. This CDR3 is 15 amino acids long. Germline assignment: CDR1 KGHSH and CDR2 LQKENI. Here the CDR3 DNA reads TGTGCCAGCTCACCTCTGGCCGACTACCAAGAGACCCAGTACTTC. This encodes CASSPLADYQETQYF.

J is TRBJ2-7 and V is TRBV20-1, with D perhaps matching TRBD1 (6 bases). The V gene lost 5 bases and the J gene lost 5 bases, with 16 bases spanning the gap. Germline assignment: CDR1 DFQATT and CDR2 SNEGSKA (reference sequence). This CDR3 is built from 13 residues. The CDR3 spells CSALPQGSDEQYF. The CDR3 DNA follows: TGCAGTGCTCTTCCACAGGGATCGGACGAGCAGTACTTC.

V and J are TRBV5-1 and TRBJ1-1; no reliable D call. Between the trimmed V and J ends, which lost 0 bases and 6 bases, there was a span of 9 bases. The V gene's germline CDR1 is SGHRS and CDR2 YFSETQ. The CDR3 sequence is 13 residues long. The CDR3 is CASSLVTGAEAFF. Written as DNA, the CDR3 is TGCGCCAGCAGCTTGGTTACGGGCGCTGAAGCTTTCTTT.

This chain joins TRBV5-1 and TRBJ2-1; 16 nucleotides line up with TRBD2. Per the germline V gene, CDR1 is SGHRS and CDR2 is YFSETQ. There are 17 residues in the CDR3. With 4 bases clipped from V and 8 bases from J, the junction kept 9 bases outside the gene matches. As DNA, the CDR3 is TGCGCCAGCAGCCCACCCGGGACTAGCGGGAGGGAGGATGAGCAGTTCTTC. Protein product: CASSPPGTSGREDEQFF.

In this sample, this clonotype turned up a few times. The chain recombines TRBV7-9 with TRBJ2-7; D is possibly TRBD2 (6 bases). Germline V gene sequence: CDR1 SEHNR, CDR2 FQNEAQ (reference sequence). V lost 2 bases, J lost 4 bases, and 6 bases lay in between. This CDR3 has 12 residues. CDR3 nucleotides: TGTGCCAGCAGCTTACGGGGGTACGAGCAGTACTTC. The encoded protein is CASSLRGYEQYF.

The chain recombines TRBV11-2 with TRBJ2-2; 10 bases are shared with TRBD1. Germline V lookup: CDR1 SGHAT, CDR2 FQNNGV. V gave up 6 bases and J gave up 0 bases; unmatched junction bases: 4. The CDR3 runs 16 residues. The CDR3 coding sequence is TGTGCCAGCAGATTGACAGGGGGCGCGAACACCGGGGAGCTGTTTTTT. Protein: CASRLTGGANTGELFF.

The count of this clonotype is one. The J gene is TRBJ2-3, the V gene TRBV5-4; the match to TRBD2 covers 10 bases. Germline trimming cut 1 base from V and 0 bases from J; bases unmatched to any gene: 5. CDR1 and CDR2 from the germline V gene are SGHNT and YYREEE (reference sequence). The CDR3 length is 17 residues. The CDR3 sequence is CASSLTGLAASTDTQYF. The CDR3 DNA reads as TGTGCCAGCAGCTTGACTGGACTAGCGGCTAGCACAGATACGCAGTATTTT.

The gene calls are TRBV30 and TRBJ2-7; D is unresolved. The germline CDR1 and CDR2 sequences are GTSNPN and SVGIG (reference sequence). Trimming stripped 0 bases from V and 7 bases from J, with 13 bases between. The CDR3 sequence is 13 residues long. The CDR3 is CAWSVSSTWEQYF. DNA for the CDR3: TGTGCCTGGAGTGTATCTTCCACTTGGGAGCAGTACTTC.

This chain joins TRBV30 and TRBJ1-5; no clear D gene. With 3 bases removed from V and 6 bases from J, the gap between germline ends came to 12 bases. The CDR3 has 13 amino acids. Germline V CDR1 and CDR2: GTSNPN, SVGIG (reference sequence). The CDR3 loop reads CAWRGRVGQPQHF. CDR3 nucleotides: TGTGCCTGGAGAGGGAGGGTAGGTCAGCCCCAGCATTTT.

This clonotype occurred once. V and J are TRBV20-1 and TRBJ2-7; TRBD2 matches at 11 bases. Germline lookup yields CDR1 DFQATT and CDR2 SNEGSKA (reference sequence). The V gene end was trimmed by 0 bases and the J gene end by 3 bases; junction bases not matched to a gene: 7. The CDR3 runs 16 residues. This CDR3 reads CSAREPGLAAYYEQYF. As DNA, the CDR3 is TGCAGTGCTAGAGAACCGGGACTAGCGGCCTACTACGAGCAGTACTTC.

The chain is built from TRBV20-1 and TRBJ2-1, with TRBD2 identical over 8 bases. CDR3 length equals 13 residues. Germline lookup yields CDR1 DFQATT and CDR2 SNEGSKA (reference sequence). The J segment lost 7 bases and the V segment lost 8 bases, leaving 10 bases of the junction unmatched. The DNA for the CDR3 is TGCAGTACCCCAGCGGGAGTTTTGAATGAGCAGTTCTTC. This codes for CSTPAGVLNEQFF.

The count of this clonotype is one. V is TRBV11-2 and J is TRBJ2-3; 7 nucleotides agree with TRBD2. Germline V gene data show CDR1 as SGHAT and CDR2 as FQNNGV. J lost 4 bases, V lost 6 bases, and 7 bases had no gene match. This CDR3 region has 14 residues. The DNA for the CDR3 is TGTGCCAGCAGGGCGGCGGGAGACCCAGATACGCAGTATTTT. Residues: CASRAAGDPDTQYF.

This chain uses TRBV9 with TRBJ2-1; 10 bases are shared with TRBD2. The CDR3 totals 16 residues. V gave up 3 bases and J gave up 7 bases; unmatched junction bases: 10. Per germline, CDR1 SGDLS and CDR2 YYNGEE. The CDR3 spells CASSESLAGEWNEQFF. The CDR3 DNA is TGTGCCAGCAGCGAGAGTCTAGCGGGAGAATGGAATGAGCAGTTCTTC.

The chain employs TRBV9 and TRBJ2-7; D unresolved. The CDR3 totals 15 residues. V dropped 4 bases and J dropped 0 bases, with 14 bases sitting between them. The germline CDR1 and CDR2 sequences are SGDLS and YYNGEE. Here the CDR3 reads CASSPTGVPSYEQYF. The CDR3 nucleotides are TGTGCCAGCAGCCCGACTGGGGTCCCCTCCTACGAGCAGTACTTC.

V is TRBV20-1 and J is TRBJ1-2; TRBD1 aligns across 10 bases. The CDR3 consists of 16 residues. The germline gives CDR1 DFQATT, CDR2 SNEGSKA (reference sequence). The V gene end was trimmed by 5 bases and the J gene end by 6 bases; junction bases not matched to a gene: 15. In DNA form, the CDR3 reads TGCAGTGCTCGTCCGTTAGGACAGGGGGTTGGGGATGGCTACACCTTC. It translates to CSARPLGQGVGDGYTF.